This T cell receptor (beta chain) was documented in a study of identifying expanded T cells in peripheral blood. The protocol was immunoSEQ multiplex PCR, while the TCRdb copy is restricted to in-frame clones and leaves out a portion. The table has about 86,000 clones, more than 75% seen once; the top ten hold approximately 4.5%. The ends were cut back, 0 bases at V and 8 bases at J, with 10 bases in the middle. Germline V gene sequence: CDR1 MNHNY, CDR2 SVGAGI (reference sequence). CDR3 length: 13 amino acids. The clonotype comes from a person aged 18 to 69 in good health. Sequences were obtained from blood. The gene calls are TRBV6-6 and TRBJ1-1, with D hard to call. CDR3: CASSYSTVNEAFF. Written as DNA, the CDR3 is TGTGCCAGCAGTTACTCGACGGTCAACGAAGCTTTCTTT.